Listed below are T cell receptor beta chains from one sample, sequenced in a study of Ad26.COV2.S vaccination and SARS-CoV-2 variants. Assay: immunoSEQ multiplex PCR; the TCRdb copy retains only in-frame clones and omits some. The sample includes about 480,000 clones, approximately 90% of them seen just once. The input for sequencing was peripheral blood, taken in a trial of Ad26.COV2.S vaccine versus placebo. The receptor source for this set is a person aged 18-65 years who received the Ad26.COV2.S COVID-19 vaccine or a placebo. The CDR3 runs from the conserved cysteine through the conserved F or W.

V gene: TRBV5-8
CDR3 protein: CASSLGNSIVGIQETQYF

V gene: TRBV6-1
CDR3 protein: CASSEAGGRALQETQYF

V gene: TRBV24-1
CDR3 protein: CATSDSVMRTGELFF

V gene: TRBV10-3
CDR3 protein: CAISEGTAGVGDTQYF

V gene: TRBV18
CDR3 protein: CASSRKRDSSWQETQYF

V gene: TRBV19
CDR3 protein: CASSGFGTGKPTGSNQPQHF

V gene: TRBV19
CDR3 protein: CASRRGGVAEAFF

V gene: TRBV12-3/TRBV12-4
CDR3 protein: CASSLVRDGYTF

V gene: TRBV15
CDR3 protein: CATSRALAGRTGELFF

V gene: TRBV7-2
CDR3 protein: CASSFGVGYSAYEQYF

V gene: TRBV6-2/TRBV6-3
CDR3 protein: CASSYGGLAGGRYTGELFF

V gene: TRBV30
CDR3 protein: CAWNEEREGFLNDEQFF

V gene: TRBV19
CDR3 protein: CASSWSGRASYNEQFF

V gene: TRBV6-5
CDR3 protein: CASGFGYEQYF

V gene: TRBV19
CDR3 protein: CASIPRQGTNTGELFF

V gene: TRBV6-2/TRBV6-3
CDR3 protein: CASSQQGGDQPQHF

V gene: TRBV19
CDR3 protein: CASSIIPLLTDTQYF

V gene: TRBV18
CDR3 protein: CASSPPSELEQYF

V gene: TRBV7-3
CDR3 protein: CASSSAGTGASYNEQFF

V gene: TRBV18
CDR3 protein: CASSLDRETQYF

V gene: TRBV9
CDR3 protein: CASSVGQGLEKLFF

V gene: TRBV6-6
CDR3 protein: CASGSQGRSNQPQHF

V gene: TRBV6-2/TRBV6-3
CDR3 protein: CASSPGGPPEETQYF

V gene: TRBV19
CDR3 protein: CASSINQGTNTEAFF

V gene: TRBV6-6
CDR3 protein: CASSYLGTGELFF

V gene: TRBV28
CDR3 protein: CASMGGSFTSYEQYF

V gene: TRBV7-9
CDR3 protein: CASSKGRQNSGNTIYF

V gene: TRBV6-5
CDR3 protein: CASSSRDRDDNEQFF

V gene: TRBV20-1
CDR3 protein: CSASSRDYPYEQYF

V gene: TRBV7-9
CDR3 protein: CASSLGGLAGVSEQFF

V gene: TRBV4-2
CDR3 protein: CASSQDGQTKLFF

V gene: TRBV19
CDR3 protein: CASNPFGGGRAIGANVLTF

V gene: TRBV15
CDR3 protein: CATSRDLPGEAFF

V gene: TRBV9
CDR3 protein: CASSASGTGGNEQFF

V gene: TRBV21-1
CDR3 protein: CASSTRTGANTEAFF